The subject of this entry is one T cell receptor (beta chain). This CDR3 contains 13 residues. The V end lost 4 bases, the J end lost 10 bases, and 16 bases lay between the germline ends. In germline, CDR1 is LGHDT, CDR2 YNNKEL (reference sequence). This record belongs to a study of blood T cell repertoires in COVID-19. Study information: From the United States, Italy and Spain came samples of acute and convalescent COVID-19. The cDNA or gDNA used as material had been derived from T cells, B-cell-depleted T cells, or PBMCs.

Under the authors' procedure: By means of reference gene primer amplification, nucleated cell counts were estimated. TCRdb keeps only in-frame clones here, not all; method: immunoSEQ multiplex PCR. Clone size and V and J calls were adopted from that table, with D and trimming inferred from the DNA. The sample records 90,000 to 110,000 clones, roughly 83% being singletons. The specimen was peripheral blood. This TCR derives from a woman aged 55-75 years with acute or convalescent COVID-19. The V call is TRBV3-1 (or the pseudogene TRBV3-2), the J call TRBJ1-1; no clear D. The CDR3 is CASSLRASRGAFF. Written as DNA, the CDR3 is TGTGCCAGCAGCCTCCGGGCTTCCCGGGGAGCTTTCTTT.